These 7 T cell receptor beta chains were all obtained from the same sample, sequenced in a study of regulatory T cells in long-lasting Graves disease. Sequencing libraries for TCR beta were prepared with iRepertoire HTBI primers and Arm-PCR of CDR3 regions. A single record per CDR3 protein comes from TCRdb applying MiXCR to the multiplex PCR reads. Altogether 400,000 to 550,000 distinct CDR3 sequences are present, about 15% being singletons, with the ten largest covering approximately 15%. The time point denotes: newly diagnosed GD, antithyroid drugs for less than 3 months. Isolated PBMC RNA provided the starting material for the TCR library. These same data were also listed under a study on T cells in Graves' hyperthyroidism and ophthalmopathy.

This specimen consisted of peripheral blood mononuclear cells (PBMCs), obtained at new diagnosis, from a patient treated with antithyroid drugs. These receptors were taken from a woman in her twenties or thirties with Graves disease.

V is TRBV20-1 and J is TRBJ2-7; the D gene is possibly TRBD2 (5 bases). V was clipped by 1 base and J by 6 bases, with 13 bases between them. This CDR3 region has 13 residues. Germline CDR1 reads DFQATT; CDR2 reads SNEGSKA (reference sequence). CDR3 sequence reads: CSARGGPAGEQYF. CDR3 DNA sequence: TGCAGTGCTAGAGGAGGGCCCGCTGGCGAGCAGTACTTC.

This clonotype appeared many times. J is TRBJ1-3 and V is TRBV5-5; TRBD1 matches at 7 bases. The CDR3 is 16 amino acids. Germline CDR1 SGHKS, CDR2 YYEKEE (reference sequence). With 4 bases clipped from V and 4 bases from J, the junction kept 11 bases outside the gene matches. The chain's CDR3 is CASSPTGDRAGNTIYF. The CDR3 bases are TGTGCCAGCAGCCCCACAGGGGATAGAGCGGGAAACACCATATATTTT.

The rearrangement joins TRBV19 to TRBJ1-1, with unresolved D. The germline V gene has CDR1 LNHDA and CDR2 SQIVND (reference sequence). Deletions cut 4 bases from V and 1 base from J, with 25 bases between. The CDR3 has 19 residues. Here the CDR3 reads CASSKFTGPARTRNTEAFF. Here the CDR3 DNA reads TGTGCCAGTAGTAAGTTTACCGGCCCGGCGCGGACGAGGAACACTGAAGCTTTCTTT.

The rearrangement links TRBV5-1 to TRBJ1-4, with D unclear. There are 10 residues in the CDR3. Per germline, CDR1 SGHRS and CDR2 YFSETQ. V was clipped by 0 bases and J by 10 bases, with 1 base between them. This CDR3 reads CASSLGKLFF. The DNA for the CDR3 is TGCGCCAGCAGCTTGGGAAAACTGTTTTTT.

This clonotype was seen a few times. J is TRBJ2-7 and V is TRBV18; D possibly corresponds to TRBD1 (7 bases). Per germline, CDR1 KGHSH and CDR2 LQKENI. Trimming took off 3 bases at V and 3 bases at J, with 15 bases between the two ends. The length of the CDR3 is 15 residues. The chain's CDR3 is CASSPRQGGSYEQYF. In DNA, the CDR3 is TGTGCCAGCTCACCTCGCCAGGGGGGAAGCTACGAGCAGTACTTC. The full variable domain, with the rest looked up from reference TRBV18 and TRBJ2-7, is NAGVMQNPRHLVRRRGQEARLRCSPMKGHSHVYWYRQLPEEGLKFMVYLQKENIIDESGMPKERFSAEFPKEGPSILRIQQVVRGDSAAYFCASSPRQGGSYEQYFGPGTRLTVT.

This clonotype was counted only a few times. V and J are TRBV30 and TRBJ2-3; a weak D match, TRBD1 (5 bases). The CDR3 has 15 amino acids. Germline V lookup: CDR1 GTSNPN, CDR2 SVGIG (reference sequence). V was trimmed by 0 bases and J by 5 bases, leaving 15 bases between them. Here the CDR3 reads CAWSVPGLPIDTQYF. Here the CDR3 DNA reads TGTGCCTGGAGTGTACCAGGGTTACCTATAGATACGCAGTATTTT.

There are many counts of this clonotype. The chain joins TRBV28 to TRBJ2-1; TRBD2 aligns across 8 bases. Unmatched junction bases numbered 4, after V lost 7 bases and J lost 2 bases. CDR1 MDHEN and CDR2 SYDVKM come from the germline V gene. There are 14 residues in the CDR3. The CDR3 nucleotides read TGTGCCAGCACCGGTAGCGGGACCTACAATGAGCAGTTCTTC. Its protein is CASTGSGTYNEQFF.